The next 15 T cell receptor beta chains were all read from a single sample in a study of shared clonotypes between healthy human individuals. Measured with immunoSEQ multiplex PCR; TCRdb has only the in-frame clones, and not every one. Of millions of clones listed, 85% to 95% are singletons. Sequenced: naive CD4+ T cells sorted from blood. Subset here: CD45RA+ positively selected. Source of these receptors: a man aged 18-30 years in good health.

This chain links TRBV5-6 with TRBJ2-2; D not resolved. CDR3 size: 14 residues. V was pared by 1 base and J by 3 bases, with 7 bases between. In germline, CDR1 is SGHDT, CDR2 YYEEEE. CDR3 protein: CASSLFPDTGELFF. Here the CDR3 DNA reads TGTGCCAGCAGCTTGTTCCCAGACACCGGGGAGCTGTTTTTT.

The rearrangement uses TRBV5-1 and TRBJ2-1; D not certain. Germline V lookup: CDR1 SGHRS, CDR2 YFSETQ. The V end lost 4 bases, the J end lost 9 bases, and 17 bases lay between the germline ends. The length of the CDR3 is 14 residues. The CDR3 DNA sequence: TGCGCCAGCAGCGCAGCGACGGTTAGTACTGAGCAGTTCTTC. Encoded protein: CASSAATVSTEQFF.

With regard to this clone: A single base separates this from a much larger clone, so it may be a read error. The chain has TRBV6-5 and TRBJ1-5; D possibly corresponds to TRBD1 (6 bases). The germline gives CDR1 MNHEY, CDR2 SVGAGI. The CDR3 has 14 residues. V was pared by 8 bases and J by 0 bases, with 11 bases between. CDR3 in amino acids: CASRGDNSNQPQHF. The CDR3 region has the DNA TGTGCCAGCCGGGGGGACAATAGCAATCAGCCCCAGCATTTT.

This chain connects TRBV18 to TRBJ2-1; weak D call: TRBD2 (6 bases). Per the germline V gene, CDR1 is KGHSH and CDR2 is LQKENI. CDR3 length: 12 amino acids. V lost 6 bases and J lost 8, with 11 bases in between. The CDR3 sequence is CASSPWEDEQFF. The CDR3 DNA reads TGTGCCAGCTCGCCGTGGGAGGATGAGCAGTTCTTC.

The gene calls are TRBV6-5 and TRBJ1-4; weak D call: TRBD1 (6 bases). Between the trimmed V and J ends, which lost 0 bases and 8 bases, there was a span of 16 bases. CDR1 is MNHEY, CDR2 SVGAGI, per germline. The CDR3 is 16 amino acids. Here the CDR3 reads CASSYSTGGSTEKLFF. CDR3 coding DNA: TGTGCCAGCAGTTACTCGACTGGGGGCTCGACCGAAAAACTGTTTTTT.

Remarks on this clone: The identical CDR3 is also encoded by other nucleotide sequences in the sample. CDR3 sequence reads: CASSLAGGDYEQYF. The CDR3 DNA is TGCGCCAGCAGCTTGGCGGGAGGGGATTACGAGCAGTACTTC. V gene TRBV5-1 combines with J gene TRBJ2-7; 8 positions match TRBD2. The CDR3 has 14 amino acids. The V gene's germline CDR1 is SGHRS and CDR2 YFSETQ. Trimming took 0 bases from V and 4 from J; bases not matched to a gene: 3. The full variable domain, its missing parts supplied by reference TRBV5-1 and TRBJ2-7, is KAGVTQTPRYLIKTRGQQVTLSCSPISGHRSVSWYQQTPGQGLQFLFEYFSETQRNKGNFPGRFSGRQFSNSRSEMNVSTLELGDSALYLCASSLAGGDYEQYFGPGTRLTVT.

The chain combines TRBV2 with TRBJ1-1, with D hard to call. From germline, CDR1 is SNHLY and CDR2 FYNNEI. The CDR3 is 15 residues long. Trimming left V 0 bases short and J 1 base short, with 9 bases between. The CDR3 bases are TGTGCCAGCAGTGAAGCGCCGGGAAAGAACACTGAAGCTTTCTTT. Translation: CASSEAPGKNTEAFF.

The J gene is TRBJ1-1, the V gene TRBV5-1; a possible D gene is TRBD1 (5 bases). CDR1 and CDR2 (germline): SGHRS, YFSETQ. The CDR3 runs 15 residues. With 2 bases removed from V and 5 bases from J, the gap between germline ends came to 16 bases. The CDR3 region has the DNA TGCGCCAGCAGCTTAAGGGGTGGGGAAGAAACTGAAGCTTTCTTT. This encodes CASSLRGGEETEAFF.

The rearrangement uses TRBV5-6 and TRBJ1-2; 9 nucleotides match TRBD1. The CDR3 consists of 15 residues. Germline V CDR1 and CDR2: SGHDT, YYEEEE. V was pared by 6 bases and J by 3 bases, with 9 bases of the junction left unmatched. CDR3 DNA sequence: TGTGCCAGCACCAGCACAGGGGGCAGCGACTATGGCTACACCTTC. Translating it yields CASTSTGGSDYGYTF. The whole variable domain, filled in from reference TRBV5-6 and TRBJ1-2, reads DAGVTQSPTHLIKTRGQQVTLRCSPKSGHDTVSWYQQALGQGPQFIFQYYEEEERQRGNFPDRFSGHQFPNYSSELNVNALLLGDSALYLCASTSTGGSDYGYTFGSGTRLTVV.

The chain couples TRBV7-9 to TRBJ1-6; possibly TRBD1 for D (5 bases). Germline V CDR1 and CDR2: SEHNR, FQNEAQ (reference sequence). With 6 bases removed from V and 5 bases from J, the gap between germline ends came to 11 bases. CDR3 length equals 14 residues. The CDR3 coding sequence is TGTGCCAGCAGTTCGGGACCGGATAATTCACCCCTCCACTTT. Its protein product is CASSSGPDNSPLHF.

CDR3 DNA: TGTGCCAGCAGTGAAGGATCAGGGCTTTCCAATCAGCCCCAGCATTTT. As protein: CASSEGSGLSNQPQHF. The J gene is TRBJ1-5, the V gene TRBV25-1, with D tentatively TRBD1 (5 bases). This CDR3 spans 16 amino acids. V gave up 2 bases and J gave up 3 bases, with 14 bases separating them. CDR1 MGHDK and CDR2 SYGVNS come from the germline V gene.

The chain's CDR3 is CASSPGQGRAYEQYF. CDR3 DNA sequence: TGTGCCAGCAGCCCCGGACAGGGTAGGGCCTACGAGCAGTACTTC. V gene TRBV5-5 combines with J gene TRBJ2-7; 8 nucleotides agree with TRBD1. Germline trimming cut 4 bases from V and 2 bases from J; bases unmatched to any gene: 8. Germline CDR1 is SGHKS and CDR2 is YYEKEE (reference sequence). This CDR3 is built from 15 residues.

The chain has TRBV5-8 and TRBJ2-3; D not resolved. CDR1 is SGHTS and CDR2 is YDEGEE in the germline V gene. The CDR3 spans 14 residues. V lost 1 base and J lost 5, with 11 bases in between. As DNA, the CDR3 is TGTGCCAGCAGCTTGTTGACCGCAGGAGATACGCAGTATTTT. Its translation is CASSLLTAGDTQYF.

For this clone: Other DNA sequences of this sample code for an identical CDR3. J is TRBJ1-6 and V is TRBV20-1; possible D gene TRBD1, 5 bases. Germline V lookup: CDR1 DFQATT, CDR2 SNEGSKA (reference sequence). Trimming took off 5 bases at V and 7 bases at J, with 6 bases between the two ends. The CDR3 consists of 11 residues. CDR3 DNA sequence: TGCAGTGCTCGACAGAATTCACCCCTCCACTTT. It encodes CSARQNSPLHF.

This chain links TRBV5-1 with TRBJ2-3; unclear D gene. This CDR3 has 14 amino acids. Germline assignment: CDR1 SGHRS and CDR2 YFSETQ. Deletions cut 5 bases from V and 2 bases from J, with 12 bases between. This CDR3 reads CASSRPDPTDTQYF. The CDR3 DNA reads as TGCGCCAGCAGTAGACCAGACCCCACAGATACGCAGTATTTT.